The 27 T cell receptor beta chains listed next were all sequenced from one sample in a study of human versus mouse CDR3 diversity and MHC coevolution. Clones were sequenced by immunoSEQ multiplex PCR, and TCRdb holds only the in-frame ones, with some missing. This sample has tens of thousands of clones, with 85% to 95% found just once. Sequenced sample: naive CD4+ T cells from blood. The sample's subset: CD45RO-negative CD62L-positive naive CD4 T cells. The receptors were gathered from a person aged 25 to 75 in good health.

This clone has a single count. CDR3 protein: CAKQLTGGGNTQYF. The CDR3 nucleotides read TGTGCCAAACAACTTACGGGAGGAGGAAATACGCAGTATTTT. This chain links TRBV2 with TRBJ2-3; 7 nucleotides agree with TRBD2. Germline values: CDR1 SNHLY, CDR2 FYNNEI. The CDR3 covers 14 residues. V gave up 10 bases and J gave up 7 bases; unmatched junction bases: 14.

The chain has TRBV7-9 and TRBJ2-3; 7 bases are shared with TRBD1. CDR3 length: 16 amino acids. CDR1 is SEHNR, CDR2 FQNEAQ, per germline (reference sequence). J gave up 3 bases and V 4 bases, and 10 bases lay outside the gene matches. CDR3 nucleotides: TGTGCCAGCAGCTCGCCGGCAGGGGGATTTACAGATACGCAGTATTTT. Translating gives CASSSPAGGFTDTQYF.

The chain combines TRBV30 with TRBJ2-5; possibly TRBD1 for D (5 bases). Trimming removed 6 bases at V and 5 bases at J, with 16 bases between. Germline CDR1 GTSNPN, CDR2 SVGIG (reference sequence). The CDR3 has 13 amino acids. This chain's CDR3 is CACTGFGEETQYF. The DNA of the CDR3 is TGTGCCTGCACAGGATTCGGTGAGGAGACCCAGTACTTC.

This chain joins TRBV11-2 and TRBJ2-7, with a possible D match to TRBD2 (6 bases). V was clipped by 5 bases and J by 7 bases, with 21 bases between them. The CDR3 totals 15 residues. Germline V gives CDR1 SGHAT, CDR2 FQNNGV. The CDR3 is CASSQVAVGVKEQYF. The CDR3 region has the DNA TGTGCCAGCAGCCAGGTAGCGGTGGGGGTCAAGGAGCAGTACTTC.

The CDR3 loop is CAWDRDWNTEAFF. The CDR3 DNA sequence: TGTGCCTGGGATCGGGACTGGAACACTGAAGCTTTCTTT. This sequence joins TRBV5-4 and TRBJ1-1; D might be TRBD1 (5 bases). The germline V gene has CDR1 SGHNT and CDR2 YYREEE (reference sequence). This CDR3 comprises 13 residues. The V end lost 10 bases, the J end lost 1 base, and 14 bases lay between the germline ends.

CDR3 residues: CASSRQGGPEAFF. In DNA form, the CDR3 reads TGTGCCAGCTCACGACAGGGGGGCCCTGAAGCTTTCTTT. The rearrangement uses TRBV18 and TRBJ1-1; the match to TRBD1 covers 9 bases. V lost 4 bases, J lost 6 bases, and 3 bases stayed unmatched. CDR1 is KGHSH and CDR2 is LQKENI in the germline V gene. This CDR3 has 13 amino acids.

The V and J genes are TRBV7-3 and TRBJ2-2, with a tentative D call TRBD1 (5 bases). CDR3 size: 17 residues. Trimming stripped 5 bases from V and 0 bases from J, with 16 bases between. Germline V lookup: CDR1 SGHTA, CDR2 FQGTGA. This chain's CDR3 is CASSTPDSRANTGELFF. The CDR3 DNA sequence: TGTGCCAGCAGCACCCCAGACAGTAGGGCGAACACCGGGGAGCTGTTTTTT.

The CDR3, as DNA: TGTGCCAGCAGCCACGACAGTAACTATGGCTACACCTTC. It translates to CASSHDSNYGYTF. This rearrangement joins TRBV5-4 to TRBJ1-2, with D perhaps TRBD1 (5 bases). Germline loops: CDR1 SGHNT, CDR2 YYREEE (reference sequence). This CDR3 is 13 amino acids long. V was cut by 4 bases and J by 1 base, with 8 bases left in between.

The CDR3 loop is CASSVGQGKPTYEQYF. The CDR3 DNA follows: TGTGCCAGCAGCGTAGGGCAGGGCAAGCCTACCTACGAGCAGTACTTC. The genes are TRBV9 and TRBJ2-5; the D gene is possibly TRBD1 (5 bases). The J call may be mistaken, given a closer DNA end match to TRBJ2-7. The CDR3 loop spans 16 amino acids. Germline CDR1 and CDR2: SGDLS and YYNGEE.

The chain is built from TRBV12-5 and TRBJ2-1, with D uncertain. Trimming took 0 bases from V and 6 from J, leaving 6 bases between them. The CDR3 spans 13 residues. Per germline, CDR1 LGHNT and CDR2 FRNRAP. The CDR3 coding sequence is TGTGCTAGTGGTTTGGTGGAGAGCAATGAGCAGTTCTTC. This codes for CASGLVESNEQFF. Drawing the rest from reference TRBV12-5 and TRBJ2-1, the complete variable domain is DARVTQTPRHKVTEMGQEVTMRCQPILGHNTVFWYRQTMMQGLELLAYFRNRAPLDDSGMPKDRFSAEMPDATLATLKIQPSEPRDSAVYFCASGLVESNEQFFGPGTRLTVL.

The gene calls are TRBV18 and TRBJ2-3, with D perhaps TRBD1 (6 bases). CDR1 and CDR2 from the germline V gene are KGHSH and LQKENI. The ends were cut back, 2 bases at V and 6 bases at J, with 12 bases in the middle. This CDR3 spans 14 amino acids. In DNA, the CDR3 is TGTGCCAGCTCACCAGTGGGGGCCCGGGATACGCAGTATTTT. This sequence encodes CASSPVGARDTQYF.

The CDR3 coding sequence is TGTGCTAGTGGTTTGGCGGGAGGGCCGGATGAGCAGTTCTTC. It codes for CASGLAGGPDEQFF. The V and J genes are TRBV12-5 and TRBJ2-1, with 8 bases lining up with TRBD2. The CDR3 sequence is 14 residues long. CDR1 LGHNT and CDR2 FRNRAP come from the germline V gene. The junction had 4 bases not matched to a gene; V was cut back by 1 base and J by 8 bases.

V usage is TRBV4-1 and J usage is TRBJ2-7; D possibly corresponds to TRBD2 (5 bases). Trimming removed 0 bases from V and 5 bases from J, with 23 bases in between. The germline CDR1 and CDR2 sequences are MGHRA and YSYEKL. This CDR3 spans 18 amino acids. CDR3 region: CASSQDLGAPGSLDEQYF. The CDR3 DNA sequence: TGCGCCAGCAGCCAAGATTTGGGCGCCCCGGGATCTCTCGACGAGCAGTACTTC.

In regard to this clone: Germline is not matched at one junction end, which may reflect a read error. The chain has TRBV6-5 and TRBJ2-2, with D unresolved. The CDR3 covers 15 residues. Germline CDR1 is MNHEY and CDR2 is SVGAGI. The CDR3 region is CASSHSNGGTGELFF. The CDR3 DNA reads TGTGCCAGCAGTCACTCAAACGGCGGCACCGGGGAGCTGTTTTTT.

The J gene is TRBJ1-1, the V gene TRBV29-1; the match to TRBD1 covers 8 bases. V lost 6 bases and J lost 0; bases outside the gene matches: 6. The CDR3 is 14 residues long. Germline assignment: CDR1 SQVTM and CDR2 ANQGSEA. The CDR3 nucleotides read TGCAGCGTGGACCGGACAGGGATGAACACTGAAGCTTTCTTT. Protein: CSVDRTGMNTEAFF.

This chain connects TRBV5-1 to TRBJ2-7, with TRBD1 identical over 8 bases. Unmatched junction bases numbered 12, after V lost 4 bases and J lost 3 bases. The CDR3 sequence is 16 residues long. Germline assignment: CDR1 SGHRS and CDR2 YFSETQ. The DNA of the CDR3 is TGCGCCAGCAGCCCAGCCTCAGGGGGCGCGGACTACGAGCAGTACTTC. Protein: CASSPASGGADYEQYF.

The chain has TRBV5-8 and TRBJ2-7; the D gene is possibly TRBD1 (6 bases). Germline assignment: CDR1 SGHTS and CDR2 YDEGEE. The CDR3 has 15 amino acids. V was shortened by 0 bases and J by 1 base, with 11 bases between the two germline ends. CDR3 in DNA: TGTGCCAGCAGCTTGGGTAGGGGGATTTCCTACGAGCAGTACTTC. Encoded protein: CASSLGRGISYEQYF.

This clone occurred once. The chain joins TRBV7-2 to TRBJ2-1, with 7 bases that match TRBD2. This CDR3 contains 15 residues. V gave up 6 bases and J gave up 6 bases; unmatched junction bases: 11. Germline V gives CDR1 SGHTA, CDR2 FQGNSA. The CDR3 DNA reads TGTGCCAGCAGATTGAAGCGGGGCGGAGTCAATGAGCAGTTCTTC. Translating it yields CASRLKRGGVNEQFF.

This clone was observed a single time. The chain uses TRBV6-5 and TRBJ1-3; no definite D call. CDR3 length equals 15 residues. The V and J ends lost 4 bases and 4 bases respectively, with 14 bases between them. Germline CDR1 MNHEY, CDR2 SVGAGI. The CDR3 coding sequence is TGTGCCAGCAGTTCAGGTGTCGTTGAAGGAAACACCATATATTTT. Translated: CASSSGVVEGNTIYF.

The chain employs TRBV2 and TRBJ2-5, with D perhaps matching TRBD2 (7 bases). V was clipped by 2 bases and J by 4 bases, with 14 bases between them. The CDR3 has 15 amino acids. Germline V CDR1 and CDR2: SNHLY, FYNNEI. The CDR3 here is CASSEHLGGRETQYF. For the CDR3, the DNA is TGTGCCAGCAGTGAACACCTCGGGGGGCGAGAGACCCAGTACTTC.

The chain recombines TRBV5-1 with TRBJ1-4, with a tentative D call TRBD1 (5 bases). V lost 5 bases and J lost 7, with 12 bases in between. Per germline, CDR1 SGHRS and CDR2 YFSETQ. CDR3 length equals 13 residues. CDR3 amino acids: CASRSREGEKLFF. CDR3 sequence (DNA): TGCGCCAGCAGATCCAGGGAGGGTGAAAAACTGTTTTTT.

This chain joins TRBV10-3 and TRBJ1-1, with 7 nucleotides matching TRBD1. This CDR3 is built from 15 residues. Per the germline V gene, CDR1 is ENHRY and CDR2 is SYGVKD. J was trimmed by 4 bases and V by 3 bases; bases with no gene match: 8. In DNA form, the CDR3 reads TGTGCCATCAGTGACTCGACAGGGTACTCCACTGAAGCTTTCTTT. Amino acid sequence: CAISDSTGYSTEAFF.

CDR3 DNA: TGCAGCGTTGCCTTGGGGCTAGCGGGAGTAGAATTCTTATACAATGAGCAGTTCTTC. It codes for CSVALGLAGVEFLYNEQFF. This chain joins TRBV29-1 and TRBJ2-1; 10 bases line up with TRBD2. V gave up 4 bases and J gave up 4 bases; unmatched junction bases: 19. The CDR3 runs to 19 residues. Per germline, CDR1 SQVTM and CDR2 ANQGSEA.

This chain connects TRBV19 to TRBJ1-1; the D gene is possibly TRBD1 (6 bases). The germline V gene encodes CDR1 LNHDA and CDR2 SQIVND (reference sequence). The CDR3 runs 16 residues. V was clipped by 1 base and J by 2 bases, with 14 bases between them. CDR3 region: CASSIVRGSVNTEAFF. CDR3 coding DNA: TGTGCCAGTAGTATAGTCAGGGGATCGGTAAACACTGAAGCTTTCTTT.

The sample holds one count of this clone. V and J are TRBV5-5 and TRBJ2-3; no clear D gene. This CDR3 has 15 amino acids. CDR1 and CDR2 (germline): SGHKS, YYEKEE (reference sequence). V lost 6 bases and J lost 3, with 17 bases in between. The CDR3 region has the DNA TGTGCCAGCACCGGAACAGCCTCTGGAACAGATACGCAGTATTTT. The encoded protein is CASTGTASGTDTQYF.

The J gene is TRBJ2-7, the V gene TRBV5-1; D possibly corresponds to TRBD1 (5 bases). This CDR3 has 14 amino acids. From germline, CDR1 is SGHRS and CDR2 YFSETQ. The V gene lost 7 bases and the J gene lost 3 bases, with 17 bases spanning the gap. This CDR3 is CASAITPGNYEQYF. As DNA, the CDR3 is TGCGCCAGCGCTATCACCCCAGGGAACTACGAGCAGTACTTC.

The J gene is TRBJ2-7, the V gene TRBV5-1, with D possibly TRBD1 on 6 matching bases. CDR1 and CDR2 from the germline V gene are SGHRS and YFSETQ. V dropped 0 bases and J dropped 6 bases, with 13 bases sitting between them. The CDR3 loop spans 14 amino acids. CDR3 sequence reads: CASSLVQGKGEQYF. In nucleotides, the CDR3 is TGCGCCAGCAGCTTGGTACAGGGTAAGGGCGAGCAGTACTTC.